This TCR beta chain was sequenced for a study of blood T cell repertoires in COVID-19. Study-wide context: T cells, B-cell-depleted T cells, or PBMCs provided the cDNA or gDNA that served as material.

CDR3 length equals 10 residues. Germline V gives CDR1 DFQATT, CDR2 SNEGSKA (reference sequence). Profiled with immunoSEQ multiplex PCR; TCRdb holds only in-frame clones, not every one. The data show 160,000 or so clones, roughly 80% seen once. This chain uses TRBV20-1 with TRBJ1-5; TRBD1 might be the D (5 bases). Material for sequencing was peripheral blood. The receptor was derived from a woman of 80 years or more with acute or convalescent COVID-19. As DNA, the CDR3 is TGCAGGGGGCATGATCAGCCCCAGCATTTT. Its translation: CRGHDQPQHF.